Listed below are T cell receptor beta chains from one sample, sequenced in a study of shared clonotypes between healthy human individuals. This table comes from immunoSEQ multiplex PCR, and its TCRdb copy is limited to in-frame clones, with some not included. The sample shows some 690,000 clones, around 91% of them seen only once. The sample taken for sequencing was memory CD8+ T cells from PBMCs. These receptors all stem from a man aged 18 to 29 in good health. Some clones in this sample may be carry-over from other donors' samples. Both conserved end residues are trimmed from each CDR3. Each record gives: J gene, V gene, D gene, CDR3 protein. A D gene is named only where the DNA matches it firmly.

j_call: TRBJ2-3
v_call: TRBV4-3
d_call: -
cdr3_aa: ASSQGGAGWPQY

j_call: TRBJ2-7
v_call: TRBV7-9
d_call: TRBD1
cdr3_aa: ASSPWTGGGYEQY

j_call: TRBJ1-4
v_call: TRBV4-3
d_call: -
cdr3_aa: ASSQDRGWGEKLF

j_call: TRBJ2-7
v_call: TRBV27
d_call: TRBD2
cdr3_aa: ASSSPREGDYEQY

j_call: TRBJ1-1
v_call: TRBV10-3
d_call: -
cdr3_aa: AISDPGAGNTEAF

j_call: TRBJ2-7
v_call: TRBV5-4
d_call: -
cdr3_aa: ASSFVTAKEQY

j_call: TRBJ1-4
v_call: TRBV9
d_call: -
cdr3_aa: ASSEGGRGNEKLF

j_call: TRBJ2-1
v_call: TRBV10-3
d_call: TRBD1
cdr3_aa: AISERTGASGSSYNEQF

j_call: TRBJ2-4
v_call: TRBV6-5
d_call: TRBD1
cdr3_aa: ASSYEGAPSIQY

j_call: TRBJ1-3
v_call: TRBV7-9
d_call: -
cdr3_aa: ASSDRQDSGNTIY

j_call: TRBJ2-7
v_call: TRBV6-1
d_call: -
cdr3_aa: ASSEVAGTPGDEQY

j_call: TRBJ2-5
v_call: TRBV25-1
d_call: -
cdr3_aa: ASKSVELQETQY

j_call: TRBJ2-3
v_call: TRBV27
d_call: TRBD2
cdr3_aa: ASSKTSGRTDTQY

j_call: TRBJ2-1
v_call: TRBV5-1
d_call: -
cdr3_aa: ASSLGDIRF

j_call: TRBJ1-1
v_call: TRBV6-5
d_call: -
cdr3_aa: ASSFGAWGGTEAF

j_call: TRBJ2-1
v_call: TRBV9
d_call: TRBD2
cdr3_aa: ASSGVAGGPLYNEQF

j_call: TRBJ1-2
v_call: TRBV15
d_call: -
cdr3_aa: ATSRDEGGLPYGYT

j_call: TRBJ2-3
v_call: TRBV14
d_call: -
cdr3_aa: ASSPLGLRAWADTQY

j_call: TRBJ2-7
v_call: TRBV9
d_call: -
cdr3_aa: ASSVVGGQNYEQY

j_call: TRBJ1-1
v_call: TRBV27
d_call: -
cdr3_aa: ATAESPAAWNTEAF

j_call: TRBJ2-5
v_call: TRBV5-1
d_call: -
cdr3_aa: ASSPHFGRMETQY

j_call: TRBJ2-1
v_call: TRBV11-2
d_call: -
cdr3_aa: ASTDSPEGAPLNYNEQF

j_call: TRBJ2-7
v_call: TRBV4-3
d_call: TRBD2
cdr3_aa: ASSPGRVLAGHEQY

j_call: TRBJ2-7
v_call: TRBV6-5
d_call: -
cdr3_aa: ASSYSSGASYEQY

j_call: TRBJ2-1
v_call: TRBV11-2
d_call: -
cdr3_aa: ASSLWAGPGRYNEQF

j_call: TRBJ1-5
v_call: TRBV15
d_call: -
cdr3_aa: ATSREGSSNQPQH

j_call: TRBJ1-2
v_call: TRBV7-9
d_call: -
cdr3_aa: ASSSAPGGAWIYGYT

j_call: TRBJ1-1
v_call: TRBV19
d_call: -
cdr3_aa: ASTRGGNTEAF

j_call: -
v_call: TRBV29-1
d_call: TRBD1
cdr3_aa: SVRDSTYEQY

j_call: TRBJ1-2
v_call: TRBV9
d_call: -
cdr3_aa: ASSVGKTGDYGYT

j_call: TRBJ2-1
v_call: TRBV27
d_call: -
cdr3_aa: ASSSWGLAQNEQF

j_call: TRBJ1-5
v_call: TRBV21-1
d_call: -
cdr3_aa: ASSKARGLGNQPQH

j_call: TRBJ1-2
v_call: TRBV7-9
d_call: TRBD1
cdr3_aa: ASSPDRWGHGYT

j_call: TRBJ2-7
v_call: TRBV5-1
d_call: -
cdr3_aa: ASSLAPELNYEQY

j_call: TRBJ2-3
v_call: TRBV28
d_call: -
cdr3_aa: ASSFRPNADTQY

j_call: TRBJ2-5
v_call: TRBV7-9
d_call: TRBD2
cdr3_aa: ASSSSRTSWETQY

j_call: TRBJ2-1
v_call: TRBV27
d_call: -
cdr3_aa: ASSLLPERSEQF

j_call: TRBJ1-3
v_call: TRBV15
d_call: -
cdr3_aa: ATRHTGSGNTIY